The 26 T cell receptor beta chains reported below all come from one sample, sequenced in a study of T cell responses to AZD1222 COVID-19 vaccine (dated by TCRdb to 2020 to 2023). Interpreted using the paper, the time point label stands for: baseline before first vaccination. Library preparation was by the immunoSEQ multiplex PCR assay. Imported from immuneACCESS, the table was reduced by TCRdb to in-frame sequences with V and J called. These copies leave out some clones; in studies compared against another copy, an unresolved V gene accounts for under half, and the cause of the remainder is not known. This sample is represented by 150,000 to 200,000 clones; roughly 92% of them were singletons. Jointly, the top ten make up approximately 0.6% of the sample. This specimen was peripheral blood, taken on day 0 of AZD1222 vaccination. These TCRs come from an adult in good health.

The count of this clone is one. The chain combines TRBV20-1 with TRBJ2-7, with D possibly being TRBD1 or TRBD2 (5 bases each). Per germline, CDR1 DFQATT and CDR2 SNEGSKA (reference sequence). Trimming pared 3 bases from V and 4 bases from J, leaving 13 bases between. CDR3 length: 13 amino acids. CDR3 protein: CSASTQGPYEQYF. The CDR3 region has the DNA TGCAGTGCTAGTACCCAGGGACCATACGAGCAGTACTTC.

V is TRBV7-2 and J is TRBJ1-5; D uncertain. CDR1 is SGHTA and CDR2 is FQGNSA in the germline V gene. V was cut by 3 bases and J by 7 bases, with 10 bases left in between. This CDR3 region has 13 residues. CDR3 residues: CASSLSSAQPQHF. The CDR3 DNA sequence: TGTGCCAGCAGCTTGAGTAGCGCGCAGCCCCAGCATTTT.

The J gene is TRBJ2-7, the V gene TRBV29-1, with TRBD1 as a possible D gene (6 bases). This CDR3 is 13 amino acids long. Germline CDR1 reads SQVTM; CDR2 reads ANQGSEA. V was shortened by 4 bases and J by 4 bases, with 14 bases between the two germline ends. The CDR3 is CSVVGQGWYEQYF. The CDR3 DNA reads as TGCAGCGTTGTCGGGCAGGGGTGGTACGAGCAGTACTTC.

The V call is TRBV6-5, the J call TRBJ2-1; weak D call: TRBD2 (6 bases). Germline V gene sequence: CDR1 MNHEY, CDR2 SVGAGI. The length of the CDR3 is 15 residues. Trimming stripped 6 bases from V and 9 bases from J, with 21 bases between. CDR3 sequence (DNA): TGTGCCAGCAGCCCCGTGTCCGGGGGTAAGGGTGAGCAGTTCTTC. This codes for CASSPVSGGKGEQFF.

The rearrangement joins TRBV19 to TRBJ1-3, with D uncertain. The CDR3 is 13 residues long. The V gene's germline CDR1 is LNHDA and CDR2 SQIVND (reference sequence). V lost 5 bases and J 0 bases, leaving 5 bases between the germline ends. CDR3 in amino acids: CASSLSSGNTIYF. The DNA for the CDR3 is TGTGCCAGTAGTCTTAGCTCTGGAAACACCATATATTTT.

The V gene is TRBV3-1 (or the pseudogene TRBV3-2), the J gene TRBJ2-7; either TRBD1 or TRBD2 may supply D (5 bases each). Germline V lookup: CDR1 LGHDT, CDR2 YNNKEL (reference sequence). Trimming cost V 4 bases and J 6 bases, with 16 bases left between them. The CDR3 totals 14 residues. The CDR3 region is CASSLPGNGAEQYF. CDR3 nucleotide sequence: TGTGCCAGCAGCCTTCCAGGGAACGGGGCCGAGCAGTACTTC.

The chain uses TRBV29-1 and TRBJ2-7; 7 nucleotides agree with TRBD1. Germline CDR1 SQVTM, CDR2 ANQGSEA. Germline trimming cut 2 bases from V and 4 bases from J; bases unmatched to any gene: 8. The CDR3 loop spans 14 amino acids. The CDR3 sequence is CSVETRQGDYEQYF. DNA for the CDR3: TGCAGCGTTGAAACTCGACAGGGAGATTACGAGCAGTACTTC.

This clone has only a few counts. The V and J genes are TRBV5-1 and TRBJ2-1, with 10 bases identical to TRBD2. V was clipped by 5 bases and J by 4 bases; unmatched bases: 24. The CDR3 extends over 21 amino acids. Germline V CDR1 and CDR2: SGHRS, YFSETQ. In DNA form, the CDR3 reads TGCGCCAGCAGTGGTGGACTAGCGGCTGATCCAAGGGGGCCAACTTACAATGAGCAGTTCTTC. It specifies CASSGGLAADPRGPTYNEQFF.

This sequence joins TRBV27 and TRBJ2-2; tentatively, D is TRBD1 or TRBD2 (5 bases each). CDR1 MNHEY and CDR2 SMNVEV come from the germline V gene (reference sequence). CDR3 size: 16 residues. Deletions cut 5 bases from V and 0 bases from J, with 13 bases between. This chain's CDR3 is CASSQTGTANTGELFF. The CDR3 nucleotides are TGTGCCAGCAGTCAGACCGGGACGGCGAACACCGGGGAGCTGTTTTTT.

The chain employs TRBV3-1 (or the pseudogene TRBV3-2) and TRBJ1-6; weak D call: TRBD1 (5 bases). The CDR3 loop spans 14 amino acids. Germline values: CDR1 LGHDT, CDR2 YNNKEL (reference sequence). V shed 3 bases and J shed 7 bases, with 10 bases lying between them. CDR3 protein: CASSHTTANSPLHF. The CDR3 bases are TGTGCCAGCAGCCACACGACAGCCAATTCACCCCTCCACTTT.

This clone appeared once. This sequence joins TRBV28 and TRBJ2-7, with TRBD1 as a possible D gene (5 bases). CDR3 length: 14 amino acids. Germline V CDR1 and CDR2: MDHEN, SYDVKM. V was cut by 1 base and J by 2 bases, with 9 bases left in between. This CDR3 is CASSLFQGAYEQYF. The CDR3 DNA reads as TGTGCCAGCAGTTTATTCCAGGGCGCCTACGAGCAGTACTTC.

V and J are TRBV30 and TRBJ1-5; D is perhaps TRBD1 (5 bases). The V and J ends lost 2 bases and 4 bases respectively, with 15 bases between them. Germline V CDR1 and CDR2: GTSNPN, SVGIG (reference sequence). This CDR3 is 15 amino acids long. In nucleotides, the CDR3 is TGTGCCTGGAGTATAGGGGCCAGGGTAAATCAGCCCCAGCATTTT. It codes for CAWSIGARVNQPQHF.

The genes are TRBV7-2 and TRBJ2-7; TRBD1 matches at 9 bases. The germline gives CDR1 SGHTA, CDR2 FQGNSA. After removal of 2 bases from V and 3 bases from J, the junction contained 2 bases not matched to a gene. The CDR3 runs 14 residues. CDR3 in DNA: TGTGCCAGCAGCTTAACGGACAGGGGCTACGAGCAGTACTTC. The encoded protein is CASSLTDRGYEQYF.

The gene calls are TRBV10-1 and TRBJ1-3; D unresolved. Germline lookup yields CDR1 WNHNN and CDR2 SYGVQD (reference sequence). V was pared by 6 bases and J by 0 bases, with 12 bases between. The CDR3 extends over 15 amino acids. The CDR3 loop reads CASSYGNSSGNTIYF. Here the CDR3 DNA reads TGCGCCAGCAGCTACGGGAATTCCTCTGGAAACACCATATATTTT.

The chain employs TRBV5-1 and TRBJ2-1; 7 nucleotides agree with TRBD2. The junction had 7 bases not matched to a gene; V was cut back by 0 bases and J by 7 bases. The V gene's germline CDR1 is SGHRS and CDR2 YFSETQ. The CDR3 contains 15 residues. The CDR3 bases are TGCGCCAGCAGCTTGGAGCGGGGCCCTCGAAATGAGCAGTTCTTC. Protein sequence: CASSLERGPRNEQFF.

This clone was seen only once. The chain uses TRBV27 and TRBJ2-7, with a tentative D call TRBD1 (5 bases). The CDR3 has 13 amino acids. Germline V gene data show CDR1 as MNHEY and CDR2 as SMNVEV (reference sequence). Trimming stripped 4 bases from V and 3 bases from J, with 10 bases between. CDR3 amino acids: CASSSTADYEQYF. Here the CDR3 DNA reads TGTGCCAGCAGTTCGACAGCAGACTACGAGCAGTACTTC.

The chain uses TRBV6-5 and TRBJ2-1; D could derive from TRBD1 or TRBD2 (5 bases each). This CDR3 has 14 residues. Deletions cut 1 base from V and 6 bases from J, with 10 bases between. Germline CDR1 is MNHEY and CDR2 is SVGAGI. The CDR3 here is CASSYWGPTNEQFF. CDR3 nucleotide sequence: TGTGCCAGCAGTTACTGGGGACCCACCAATGAGCAGTTCTTC.

The V gene is TRBV30, the J gene TRBJ2-7; 9 bases line up with TRBD2. The CDR3 is made up of 14 amino acids. CDR1 GTSNPN and CDR2 SVGIG come from the germline V gene (reference sequence). V lost 3 bases and J lost 2; bases outside the gene matches: 5. DNA of the CDR3: TGTGCCTGGAGCTTGACTAGCGGAGCCTACGAGCAGTACTTC. It codes for CAWSLTSGAYEQYF.

Points on this clone: The sample holds other DNA sequences that translate to the same CDR3. The chain has TRBV5-4 and TRBJ2-5; D is undetermined. The germline V gene encodes CDR1 SGHNT and CDR2 YYREEE (reference sequence). This CDR3 comprises 14 residues. The ends were cut back, 2 bases at V and 1 base at J, with 9 bases in the middle. The CDR3 DNA is TGTGCCAGCAGCTTAGGGCTAGGCCAAGAGACCCAGTACTTC. This encodes CASSLGLGQETQYF. The full variable domain, with the rest looked up from reference TRBV5-4 and TRBJ2-5, is ETGVTQSPTHLIKTRGQQVTLRCSSQSGHNTVSWYQQALGQGPQFIFQYYREEENGRGNFPPRFSGLQFPNYSSELNVNALELDDSALYLCASSLGLGQETQYFGPGTRLLVL.

This chain links TRBV30 with TRBJ2-7; TRBD2 matches 8 bases. Looked up from germline, CDR1 is GTSNPN and CDR2 is SVGIG (reference sequence). The CDR3 covers 15 residues. The junction had 9 bases not matched to a gene; V was cut back by 1 base and J by 4 bases. CDR3 residues: CAWSGSGTRGYEQYF. CDR3 bases: TGTGCCTGGAGTGGGTCCGGGACTAGAGGATACGAGCAGTACTTC.

This chain links TRBV3-1 (or the pseudogene TRBV3-2) with TRBJ1-1; the D is unclear. Per the germline V gene, CDR1 is LGHDT and CDR2 is YNNKEL (reference sequence). V was shortened by 1 base and J by 5 bases, with 11 bases between the two germline ends. This CDR3 has 14 amino acids. This chain's CDR3 is CASSQVGLGTEAFF. The CDR3 DNA is TGTGCCAGCAGCCAAGTGGGATTGGGGACTGAAGCTTTCTTT.

This chain links TRBV7-8 with TRBJ1-1; D is undetermined. Germline CDR1 and CDR2: SGHVS and FQNEAQ. The CDR3 totals 14 residues. V was pared by 1 base and J by 1 base, with 7 bases between. The chain's CDR3 is CASSLGRSNTEAFF. In DNA form, the CDR3 reads TGTGCCAGCAGCTTAGGCAGGTCGAACACTGAAGCTTTCTTT.

The chain links TRBV7-7 to TRBJ2-1; possibly TRBD1 or TRBD2 for D (6 bases each). The CDR3 has 15 amino acids. Looked up from germline, CDR1 is SSHAT and CDR2 is FNYEAQ (reference sequence). With 1 base removed from V and 4 bases from J, the gap between germline ends came to 11 bases. CDR3 DNA: TGTGCCAGCAGCTTAGAATGGGGGGCGTACAATGAGCAGTTCTTC. Protein: CASSLEWGAYNEQFF.

This clone was counted many times. This sequence joins TRBV4-2 and TRBJ2-7, with D possibly matching TRBD2 (6 bases). CDR3 size: 15 residues. Germline CDR1 LGHNA, CDR2 YNFKEQ. The V gene lost 0 bases and the J gene lost 2 bases, with 11 bases spanning the gap. CDR3 DNA: TGTGCCAGCAGCCAAGACAGCGGGTCCGCCTACGAGCAGTACTTC. Its protein product is CASSQDSGSAYEQYF.

The chain combines TRBV7-8 with TRBJ1-5; no clear D gene. Germline V lookup: CDR1 SGHVS, CDR2 FQNEAQ. V was cut by 0 bases and J by 7 bases, with 7 bases left in between. The CDR3 is 13 residues long. The CDR3 sequence: CASSLALGQPQHF. CDR3 sequence (DNA): TGTGCCAGCAGCTTAGCGCTCGGGCAGCCCCAGCATTTT.

The CDR3: CASSLDRPGELFF. The CDR3 nucleotides read TGTGCCAGCAGCTTAGACCGACCCGGGGAGCTGTTTTTT. The chain recombines TRBV7-3 with TRBJ2-2; D is unresolved. Germline CDR1 SGHTA, CDR2 FQGTGA. Trimming took 2 bases from V and 6 from J, leaving 7 bases between them. CDR3 length equals 13 residues. Filled out from reference TRBV7-3 and TRBJ2-2, the complete variable domain reads GAGVSQTPSNKVTEKGKYVELRCDPISGHTALYWYRQSLGQGPEFLIYFQGTGAADDSGLPNDRFFAVRPEGSVSTLKIQRTERGDSAVYLCASSLDRPGELFFGEGSRLTVL.